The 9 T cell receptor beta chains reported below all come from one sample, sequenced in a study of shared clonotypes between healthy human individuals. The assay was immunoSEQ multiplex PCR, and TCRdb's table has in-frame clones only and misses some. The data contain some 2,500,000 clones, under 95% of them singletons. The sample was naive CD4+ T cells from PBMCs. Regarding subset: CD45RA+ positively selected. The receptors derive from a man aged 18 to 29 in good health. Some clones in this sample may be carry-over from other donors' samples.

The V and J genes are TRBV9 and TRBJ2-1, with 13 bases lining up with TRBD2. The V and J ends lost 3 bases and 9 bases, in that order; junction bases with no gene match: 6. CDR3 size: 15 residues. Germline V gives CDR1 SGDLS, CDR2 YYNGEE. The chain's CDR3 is CASSGTSGSWSEQFF. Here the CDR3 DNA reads TGTGCCAGCAGCGGGACTAGCGGGAGCTGGAGTGAGCAGTTCTTC.

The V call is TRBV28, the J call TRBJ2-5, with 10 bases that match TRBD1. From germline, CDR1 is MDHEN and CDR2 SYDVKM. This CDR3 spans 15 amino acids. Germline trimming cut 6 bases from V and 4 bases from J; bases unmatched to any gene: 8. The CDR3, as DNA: TGTGCCAGCAGAAGACAGGGGGCCGGGAGAGAGACCCAGTACTTC. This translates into CASRRQGAGRETQYF.

The CDR3 DNA follows: TGTGCCAGCAGCTTGGTAGACCTCAATGAGCAGTTCTTC. Translation: CASSLVDLNEQFF. This sequence joins TRBV5-4 and TRBJ2-1; D is undetermined. CDR3 size: 13 residues. The V end was cut by 0 bases, the J end by 6 bases, with 7 bases between. Germline CDR1 is SGHNT and CDR2 is YYREEE (reference sequence).

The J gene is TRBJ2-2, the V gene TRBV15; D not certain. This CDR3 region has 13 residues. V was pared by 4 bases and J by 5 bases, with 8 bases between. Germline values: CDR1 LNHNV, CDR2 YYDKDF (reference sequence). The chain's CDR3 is CATSTTPTGELFF. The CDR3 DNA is TGTGCCACCAGCACCACTCCAACCGGGGAGCTGTTTTTT.

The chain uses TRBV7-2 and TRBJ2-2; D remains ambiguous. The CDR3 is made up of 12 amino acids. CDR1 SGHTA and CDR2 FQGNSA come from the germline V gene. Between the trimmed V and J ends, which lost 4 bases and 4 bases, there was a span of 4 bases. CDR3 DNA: TGTGCCAGCAGCTCTCTCACCGGGGAGCTGTTTTTT. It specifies CASSSLTGELFF.

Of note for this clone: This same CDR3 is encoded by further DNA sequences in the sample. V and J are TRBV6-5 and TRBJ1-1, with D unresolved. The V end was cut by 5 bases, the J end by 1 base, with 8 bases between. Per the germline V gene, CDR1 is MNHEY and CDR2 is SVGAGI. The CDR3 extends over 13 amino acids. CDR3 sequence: CASSRTANTEAFF. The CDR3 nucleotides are TGTGCCAGCAGTCGGACGGCGAACACTGAAGCTTTCTTT.

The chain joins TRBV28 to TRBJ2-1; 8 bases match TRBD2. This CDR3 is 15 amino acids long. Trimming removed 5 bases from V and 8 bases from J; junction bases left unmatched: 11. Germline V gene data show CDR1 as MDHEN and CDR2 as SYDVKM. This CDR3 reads CASSQRGSGKDEQFF. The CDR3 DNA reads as TGTGCCAGCAGTCAACGAGGTAGCGGGAAAGATGAGCAGTTCTTC. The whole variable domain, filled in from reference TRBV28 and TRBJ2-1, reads DVKVTQSSRYLVKRTGEKVFLECVQDMDHENMFWYRQDPGLGLRLIYFSYDVKMKEKGDIPEGYSVSREKKERFSLILESASTNQTSMYLCASSQRGSGKDEQFFGPGTRLTVL.

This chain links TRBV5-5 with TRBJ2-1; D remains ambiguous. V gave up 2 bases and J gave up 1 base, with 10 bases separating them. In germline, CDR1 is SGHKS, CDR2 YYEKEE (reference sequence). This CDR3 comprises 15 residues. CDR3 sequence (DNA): TGTGCCAGCAGCTTTTCGCATCCTTCCTACAATGAGCAGTTCTTC. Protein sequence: CASSFSHPSYNEQFF.

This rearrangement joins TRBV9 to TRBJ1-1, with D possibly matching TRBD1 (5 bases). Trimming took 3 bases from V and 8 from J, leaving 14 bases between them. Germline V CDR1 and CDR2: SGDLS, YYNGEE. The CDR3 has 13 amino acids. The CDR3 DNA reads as TGTGCCAGCAGCGCGACAGCAGACGGCGAAGCTTTCTTT. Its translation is CASSATADGEAFF.